The 32 T cell receptor beta chains below were found in one sample sequenced in a study of patients and donors after allogeneic stem cell transplantation. Using its own MiXCR run on the RT-PCR reads, TCRdb lists one record per CDR3 protein. Of approximately 27,000 distinct CDR3 sequences in the sample, about 8% were seen once. What was sequenced was blood, either unsorted or a sorted T cell fraction (not recorded which). These receptors were collected from a human donor who was either an allogeneic HSCT recipient or a stem cell or donor lymphocyte infusion donor (not recorded which). It is not recorded whose cells these are; they may come from a transplant donor.

This clonotype occurred a few times. The V call is TRBV15, the J call TRBJ2-7, with 9 bases aligning to TRBD1. Germline CDR1 is LNHNV and CDR2 is YYDKDF (reference sequence). CDR3 length equals 16 residues. The V segment lost 3 bases and the J segment 3 bases; nucleotides outside the gene matches: 9. CDR3 region: CATSRGGQGGSYEQYF. Here the CDR3 DNA reads TGTGCCACCAGCAGGGGGGGACAGGGAGGTAGCTACGAGCAGTACTTC.

This clonotype was found a few times. The chain links TRBV18 to TRBJ1-1, with TRBD1 matching 8 bases. CDR3 length: 13 amino acids. Per the germline V gene, CDR1 is KGHSH and CDR2 is LQKENI. Losses at the gene ends were 2 bases for V and 8 bases for J; bases not matched to a gene: 4. DNA of the CDR3: TGTGCCAGCTCACCAACAGGGGGAGCGGAAGCTTTCTTT. It codes for CASSPTGGAEAFF. Supplemented by reference TRBV18 and TRBJ1-1, the full variable domain reads NAGVMQNPRHLVRRRGQEARLRCSPMKGHSHVYWYRQLPEEGLKFMVYLQKENIIDESGMPKERFSAEFPKEGPSILRIQQVVRGDSAAYFCASSPTGGAEAFFGQGTRLTVV.

This chain connects TRBV28 to TRBJ2-6; D perhaps matches TRBD2 (5 bases). The germline gives CDR1 MDHEN, CDR2 SYDVKM. Trimming removed 6 bases at V and 1 base at J, with 7 bases between. There are 14 residues in the CDR3. DNA for the CDR3: TGTGCCAGCAGGGGAGTTTCTGGGGCCAACGTCCTGACTTTC. Amino acid sequence: CASRGVSGANVLTF.

This clonotype has more than one count but fewer than ten. The CDR3 bases are TGTGCCAGCAGGAGTAAATTTTCACCCCTCCACTTT. This translates into CASRSKFSPLHF. The V call is TRBV7-9, the J call TRBJ1-6; D call uncertain. The germline gives CDR1 SEHNR, CDR2 FQNEAQ (reference sequence). The length of the CDR3 is 12 residues. V was shortened by 6 bases and J by 9 bases, with 9 bases between the two germline ends.

This clonotype was observed at least ten times. CDR3 region: CASSLSRLDTQYF. In DNA, the CDR3 is TGTGCCAGCAGCTTAAGCCGTCTAGATACGCAGTATTTT. The chain has TRBV7-3 and TRBJ2-3; no firm D call. This CDR3 spans 13 amino acids. The germline CDR1 and CDR2 sequences are SGHTA and FQGTGA. Trimming pared 1 base from V and 5 bases from J, leaving 7 bases between. The complete variable domain, with remaining parts taken from reference TRBV7-3 and TRBJ2-3, reads GAGVSQTPSNKVTEKGKYVELRCDPISGHTALYWYRQSLGQGPEFLIYFQGTGAADDSGLPNDRFFAVRPEGSVSTLKIQRTERGDSAVYLCASSLSRLDTQYFGPGTRLTVL.

This clonotype was detected ten times or more. The chain employs TRBV29-1 and TRBJ2-7, with a possible D match to TRBD1 (5 bases). Germline V gene data show CDR1 as SQVTM and CDR2 as ANQGSEA. The CDR3 extends over 13 amino acids. V was shortened by 3 bases and J by 3 bases, with 12 bases between the two germline ends. CDR3 region: CSVETRERYEQYF. CDR3 bases: TGCAGCGTTGAGACCAGGGAACGCTACGAGCAGTACTTC.

The rearrangement links TRBV10-2 to TRBJ2-7; either TRBD1 or TRBD2 may supply D (5 bases each). The CDR3 is 14 amino acids. Germline lookup yields CDR1 WSHSY and CDR2 SAAADI. The germline V and J ends were trimmed by 3 bases and 4 bases, with 13 bases remaining between them. The CDR3 is CASSELGVGYEQYF. The CDR3 DNA follows: TGCGCCAGCAGTGAATTGGGGGTGGGGTACGAGCAGTACTTC.

This chain uses TRBV3-1 with TRBJ2-7; TRBD1 is a possible D gene (5 bases). CDR3 size: 16 residues. Trimming removed 1 base from V and 2 bases from J, with 15 bases in between. CDR1 is LGHDT, CDR2 YNNKEL, per germline (reference sequence). The CDR3 coding sequence is TGTGCCAGCAGCCAAGTTTGGGGCGGCGCTACCTACGAGCAGTACTTC. It is translated as CASSQVWGGATYEQYF.

In its sample, this clonotype was seen many times. The chain recombines TRBV10-3 with TRBJ2-1; 10 nucleotides match TRBD2. Germline CDR1 ENHRY, CDR2 SYGVKD. This CDR3 contains 13 residues. Losses at the gene ends were 6 bases for V and 9 bases for J; bases not matched to a gene: 5. CDR3 amino acids: CAIRSGRAIEQFF. As DNA, the CDR3 is TGTGCCATCAGGAGCGGGAGGGCCATTGAGCAGTTCTTC.

This clonotype was seen ten or more times. The J gene is TRBJ2-2, the V gene TRBV29-1; 7 bases are shared with TRBD1. The ends lost 6 bases at V and 1 base at J; junction bases unmatched: 8. CDR1 and CDR2 (germline): SQVTM, ANQGSEA. The CDR3 runs 15 residues. In DNA form, the CDR3 reads TGCAGCGTCGTGGGCCACAGGGGGAACACCGGGGAGCTGTTTTTT. Protein product: CSVVGHRGNTGELFF.

The chain employs TRBV6-1 and TRBJ1-2, with D hard to call. Trimming cost V 0 bases and J 2 bases, with 7 bases left between them. The CDR3 runs 14 residues. Germline CDR1 MNHNS, CDR2 SASEGT. The CDR3 sequence is CASSEAGGNYGYTF. CDR3 nucleotide sequence: TGTGCCAGCAGTGAAGCGGGAGGGAACTATGGCTACACCTTC.

This clonotype was detected only a few times. The J gene is TRBJ2-3, the V gene TRBV10-3; D is undetermined. Germline V lookup: CDR1 ENHRY, CDR2 SYGVKD. The CDR3 consists of 18 residues. The V gene lost 0 bases and the J gene lost 3 bases, with 19 bases spanning the gap. CDR3 protein: CAISESRYGGPRTDTQYF. The CDR3, as DNA: TGTGCCATCAGTGAGTCGAGGTACGGTGGGCCGAGAACAGATACGCAGTATTTT.

This rearrangement joins TRBV27 to TRBJ2-7; 9 nucleotides agree with TRBD1. V shed 7 bases, J shed 0 bases, and the junction held 10 bases outside the gene matches. The length of the CDR3 is 16 residues. Germline values: CDR1 MNHEY, CDR2 SMNVEV (reference sequence). The CDR3 DNA reads as TGTGCCAGCACGGCCTCCGCGGGACAGGGCTCCTACGAGCAGTACTTC. It yields the protein CASTASAGQGSYEQYF.

In its sample, this clonotype was seen many times. The chain couples TRBV6-5 to TRBJ1-1, with 8 bases fitting TRBD1. The germline gives CDR1 MNHEY, CDR2 SVGAGI. This CDR3 is 13 amino acids long. With 6 bases clipped from V and 5 bases from J, the junction kept 5 bases outside the gene matches. The DNA for the CDR3 is TGTGCCAGCAGCTACGACAGGGGAACTGAAGCTTTCTTT. The encoded protein is CASSYDRGTEAFF.

The rearrangement joins TRBV2 to TRBJ1-2; 8 bases map to TRBD1. After removal of 0 bases from V and 8 bases from J, the junction contained 8 bases not matched to a gene. This CDR3 is 15 amino acids long. Germline CDR1 and CDR2: SNHLY and FYNNEI. The CDR3 loop reads CASSEALGQGTGYTF. The CDR3 nucleotides read TGTGCCAGCAGTGAAGCGCTTGGACAGGGAACCGGCTACACCTTC. The whole variable domain, filled in from reference TRBV2 and TRBJ1-2, reads EPEVTQTPSHQVTQMGQEVILRCVPISNHLYFYWYRQILGQKVEFLVSFYNNEISEKSEIFDDQFSVERPDGSNFTLKIRSTKLEDSAMYFCASSEALGQGTGYTFGSGTRLTVV.

Many counts were recorded for this clonotype. The rearrangement links TRBV5-1 to TRBJ2-1; possible D gene TRBD1, 6 bases. V dropped 6 bases and J dropped 9 bases, with 16 bases sitting between them. Germline V gene sequence: CDR1 SGHRS, CDR2 YFSETQ. This CDR3 is built from 13 residues. The CDR3 DNA follows: TGCGCCAGCAACAGGGAGCCAGCCTCTGAGCAGTTCTTC. Protein: CASNREPASEQFF.

This rearrangement joins TRBV20-1 to TRBJ1-1; 8 positions match TRBD1. Trimming cost V 1 base and J 4 bases; bases outside gene matches: 5. Germline V gene sequence: CDR1 DFQATT, CDR2 SNEGSKA (reference sequence). The CDR3 contains 14 residues. CDR3 residues: CSARGWTGSTEAFF. The CDR3 DNA follows: TGCAGTGCTAGAGGGTGGACAGGGAGCACTGAAGCTTTCTTT.

This clonotype was seen at least ten times. The junction does not match germline at one end; this may be a read error. This chain links TRBV7-7 with TRBJ2-3; 16 nucleotides align to TRBD2. In germline, CDR1 is SSHAT, CDR2 FNYEAQ (reference sequence). The CDR3 is 15 amino acids. CDR3 sequence reads: CASSKGLAGGDTQYF. The CDR3 DNA is TGTGCTAGCAGCAAGGGACTAGCGGGGGGGGATACGCAGTATTTT.

This clonotype is medium-sized by share. V is TRBV5-1 and J is TRBJ2-3; TRBD2 is a possible D gene (5 bases). Germline-derived CDR1 and CDR2 are SGHRS and YFSETQ. Trimming stripped 4 bases from V and 8 bases from J, with 14 bases between. The CDR3 runs to 13 residues. The CDR3 nucleotides read TGCGCCAGCAGCGAGGGCTCTGTAGGTACGCAGTATTTT. Its translation is CASSEGSVGTQYF.

V is TRBV19 and J is TRBJ2-7; D unresolved. The germline V and J ends were trimmed by 2 bases and 3 bases, with 14 bases remaining between them. The CDR3 has 15 amino acids. CDR1 and CDR2 (germline): LNHDA, SQIVND (reference sequence). The CDR3 DNA follows: TGTGCCAGTAGTATATCGGGCGGCGGTCACTACGAGCAGTACTTC. This sequence encodes CASSISGGGHYEQYF. The full variable domain, with the rest looked up from reference TRBV19 and TRBJ2-7, is DGGITQSPKYLFRKEGQNVTLSCEQNLNHDAMYWYRQDPGQGLRLIYYSQIVNDFQKGDIAEGYSVSREKKESFPLTVTSAQKNPTAFYLCASSISGGGHYEQYFGPGTRLTVT.

This clonotype appeared many times. The V gene is TRBV11-3, the J gene TRBJ2-2; no clear D gene. The CDR3 covers 12 residues. V lost 0 bases and J 6 bases, leaving 2 bases between the germline ends. Germline V lookup: CDR1 SGHNT, CDR2 YENEEA. DNA for the CDR3: TGTGCCAGCAGCTTAGATGCCGGGGAGCTGTTTTTT. It encodes CASSLDAGELFF.

This clonotype has only a few counts. The CDR3: CASSLLGIPEAFF. The CDR3 DNA follows: TGTGCCAGCAGTTTACTCGGGATCCCTGAAGCTTTCTTT. The chain couples TRBV28 to TRBJ1-1, with D uncertain. V was clipped by 2 bases and J by 6 bases, with 10 bases between them. Germline V gives CDR1 MDHEN, CDR2 SYDVKM. This CDR3 spans 13 amino acids.

In its sample, this clonotype was seen many times. The chain couples TRBV20-1 to TRBJ2-1; perhaps TRBD1 as D (6 bases). CDR1 is DFQATT, CDR2 SNEGSKA, per germline (reference sequence). Trimming removed 1 base from V and 5 bases from J, with 12 bases in between. The CDR3 is 14 amino acids. In nucleotides, the CDR3 is TGCAGTGCTAGAGGGGTGGGGGCCAACAATGAGCAGTTCTTC. This translates into CSARGVGANNEQFF.

In its sample, this clonotype was seen many times. The V and J genes are TRBV15 and TRBJ2-1; 13 bases line up with TRBD2. Germline trimming cut 0 bases from V and 8 bases from J; bases unmatched to any gene: 4. CDR1 is LNHNV, CDR2 YYDKDF, per germline (reference sequence). The CDR3 spans 16 residues. The DNA of the CDR3 is TGTGCCACCAGCAGAGATCCGGGACTAGCGGGGTATGAGCAGTTCTTC. Its protein product is CATSRDPGLAGYEQFF.

This clonotype was detected a few times. The chain's CDR3 is CASSPSAYRDNEQFF. CDR3 in DNA: TGTGCCAGCAGCCCGAGCGCGTACAGAGACAATGAGCAGTTCTTC. This sequence joins TRBV7-9 and TRBJ2-1; D unclear. The germline V gene has CDR1 SEHNR and CDR2 FQNEAQ (reference sequence). Trimming took off 5 bases at V and 5 bases at J, with 16 bases between the two ends. The CDR3 covers 15 residues.

This clonotype was picked up many times. The chain recombines TRBV15 with TRBJ1-1, with 7 positions matching TRBD1. The CDR3 consists of 16 residues. The trim removed 0 bases at V and 1 base at J, leaving 5 bases unmatched. Germline V gene data show CDR1 as LNHNV and CDR2 as YYDKDF (reference sequence). The CDR3 nucleotides read TGTGCCACCAGCAGAGAGACAGGGACAACGAACACTGAAGCTTTCTTT. Translated, it gives CATSRETGTTNTEAFF.

This clonotype was detected a few times. This chain uses TRBV29-1 with TRBJ2-5; D uncertain. Germline CDR1 and CDR2: SQVTM and ANQGSEA. Trimming shortened V by 4 bases and J by 12 bases, and 9 bases separated the two germline ends. This CDR3 region has 9 residues. CDR3 in DNA: TGCAGCGTTGGGTGCCCCGAGTACTTC. As protein: CSVGCPEYF.

This clonotype was counted once. This clone may be a read error of a much larger clone one base away. V usage is TRBV6-1 and J usage is TRBJ1-1; no firm D call. The CDR3 runs to 13 residues. The germline V and J ends were trimmed by 7 bases and 5 bases, with 14 bases remaining between them. Germline V CDR1 and CDR2: MNHNS, SASEGT. CDR3 DNA sequence: TGTGCCAGCAACCGGCTGAGGGAGACTGAAGCTTTCTTT. It yields the protein CASNRLRETEAFF.

The chain links TRBV11-2 to TRBJ2-3; 9 bases are a match to TRBD2. The CDR3 covers 15 residues. J lost 3 bases, V lost 2 bases, and 3 bases had no gene match. Germline assignment: CDR1 SGHAT and CDR2 FQNNGV. DNA of the CDR3: TGTGCCAGCAGCTTAAGTCTAGCGGGGACAGATACGCAGTATTTT. Its protein is CASSLSLAGTDTQYF.

The chain has TRBV2 and TRBJ2-5, with 13 bases identical to TRBD2. This CDR3 contains 15 residues. Germline values: CDR1 SNHLY, CDR2 FYNNEI. Losses at the gene ends were 4 bases for V and 5 bases for J; bases not matched to a gene: 4. In DNA form, the CDR3 reads TGTGCCAGCAGTGCACTAGCGGGGGGGGAGGAGACCCAGTACTTC. This translates into CASSALAGGEETQYF.

This clonotype showed up many times. V usage is TRBV20-1 and J usage is TRBJ2-6; D gene unclear. Germline values: CDR1 DFQATT, CDR2 SNEGSKA (reference sequence). This CDR3 has 16 amino acids. The V and J ends lost 1 base and 0 bases respectively, with 10 bases between them. This chain's CDR3 is CSARVSSHSGANVLTF. Written as DNA, the CDR3 is TGCAGTGCTAGAGTCTCGTCGCACTCTGGGGCCAACGTCCTGACTTTC.

This clonotype was found a few times. V and J are TRBV9 and TRBJ1-4; perhaps TRBD1 as D (6 bases). Germline V gives CDR1 SGDLS, CDR2 YYNGEE. The CDR3 is 16 amino acids. V was shortened by 4 bases and J by 2 bases, with 15 bases between the two germline ends. CDR3 region: CASSLEGGGTNEKLFF. The CDR3 nucleotides read TGTGCCAGCAGCCTCGAGGGGGGGGGTACTAATGAAAAACTGTTTTTT.